The present entry profiles one TCR beta chain with its context. This sample is drawn from a study of T cells in tumors after PD-1 blockade. This CDR3 has 17 amino acids. With 2 bases removed from V and 0 bases from J, the gap between germline ends came to 14 bases. CDR1 and CDR2 from the germline V gene are LGHDT and YNNKEL (reference sequence). Assay: immunoSEQ multiplex PCR; the TCRdb copy retains only in-frame clones and omits some. The profile shows 60,000 to 70,000 clones, 74% of them singletons. The receptor was derived from a human donor with basal cell carcinoma. J is TRBJ1-3 and V is TRBV3-1 (or the pseudogene TRBV3-2); unclear D gene. Source: PBMCs, taken after anti-PD-1 treatment. The CDR3 region is CASSQKIKGPSGNTIYF. Here the CDR3 DNA reads TGTGCCAGCAGCCAAAAGATCAAAGGGCCCTCTGGAAACACCATATATTTT.